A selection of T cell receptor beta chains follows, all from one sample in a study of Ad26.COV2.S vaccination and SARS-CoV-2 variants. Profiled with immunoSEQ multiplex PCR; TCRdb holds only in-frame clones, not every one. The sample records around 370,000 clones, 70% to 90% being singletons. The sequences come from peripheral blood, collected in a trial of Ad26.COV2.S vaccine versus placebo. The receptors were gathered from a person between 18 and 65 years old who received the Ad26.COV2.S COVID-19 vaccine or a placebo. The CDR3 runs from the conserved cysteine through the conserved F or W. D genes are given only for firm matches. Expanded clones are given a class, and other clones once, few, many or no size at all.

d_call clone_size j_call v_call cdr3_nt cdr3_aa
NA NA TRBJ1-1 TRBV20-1 TGCAGTGCTCCAGACAACACTGAAGCTTTCTTT CSAPDNTEAFF
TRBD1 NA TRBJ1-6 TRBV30 TGTGCCTGGGGAACAGGGGGCCCCAATTCACCCCTCCACTTT CAWGTGGPNSPLHF
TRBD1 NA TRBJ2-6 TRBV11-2 TGTGCCAGCAGCTTAGCGGGACAGGCTAGAGCCAACGTCCTGACTTTC CASSLAGQARANVLTF
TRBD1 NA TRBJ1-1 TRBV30 TGTGCCTTGGGACAGGGAAGGGGAGACACTGAAGCTTTCTTT CALGQGRGDTEAFF
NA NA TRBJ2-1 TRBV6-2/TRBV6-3 TGTGCCAGCAGTTATCGGCAGGAAAGCTCCTACAATGAGCAGTTCTTC CASSYRQESSYNEQFF
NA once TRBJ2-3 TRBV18 TGTGCCAGCTCACCGGAGGGGGCCTCAGACACGCAGTATTTT CASSPEGASDTQYF
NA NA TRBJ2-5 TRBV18 TGTGCCAGCTCACCAGGGGGGAAAGAGACCCAGTACTTC CASSPGGKETQYF
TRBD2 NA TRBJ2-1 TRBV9 TGTGCCAGCAGCGTAGGAATCCTAGCGGGTACGGTGGGTTACAATGAGCAGTTCTTC CASSVGILAGTVGYNEQFF
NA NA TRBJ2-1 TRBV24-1 TGTGCCACCAGTGTTGCTGGACAGCGCCATGAGCAGTTCTTC CATSVAGQRHEQFF
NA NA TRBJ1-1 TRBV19 TGTGCCAGTAGTATAGGACGGAAACACACTGAAGCTTTCTTT CASSIGRKHTEAFF
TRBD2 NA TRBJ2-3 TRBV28 TGTGCCAGCAGGGGGAGCGGGAGATATGGAGATACGCAGTATTTT CASRGSGRYGDTQYF
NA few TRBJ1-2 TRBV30 TGTGCCTGGATTTCCCAGTACCAACACCGGGGAGGCTACACCTTC CAWISQYQHRGGYTF
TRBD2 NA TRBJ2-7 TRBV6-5 TGTGCCAGCAGTTCCCGGGGGGGGGATAACGAGCAGTACTTC CASSSRGGDNEQYF
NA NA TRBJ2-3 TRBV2 TGTGCCAGCAGTGCGGAGCAGGTGTGGAACACAGATACGCAGTATTTT CASSAEQVWNTDTQYF
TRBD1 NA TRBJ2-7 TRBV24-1 TGTGCCACCAGTGATTCGCGGGGACAGGGCGGCGAGCAGTACTTC CATSDSRGQGGEQYF
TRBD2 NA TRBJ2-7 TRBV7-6 TGTGCCAGCAGCGCGGGACTAGCGGGAGATCTAACTCAAGGCGAGCAGTACTTC CASSAGLAGDLTQGEQYF
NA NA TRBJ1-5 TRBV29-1 TGCAGCGTCGGGTGGGACCCGCGTAGCAATCAGCCCCAGCATTTT CSVGWDPRSNQPQHF
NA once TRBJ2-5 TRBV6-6 TGTGCCAGCACCCGCACCAGTCAAGAAGAGACCCAGTACTTC CASTRTSQEETQYF
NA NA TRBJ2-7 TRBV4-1 TGCGCCAGCAGCCTAACAGGGACGGAATCCTACGAGCAGTACTTC CASSLTGTESYEQYF
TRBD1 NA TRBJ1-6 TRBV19 TGTGCCAGTAGTATTTCTATAGGACAGGGCCTCCACTTT CASSISIGQGLHF
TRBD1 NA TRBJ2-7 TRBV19 TGTGCCAGTAGTCCTACGGGACAGGCCAACGAGCAGTACTTC CASSPTGQANEQYF
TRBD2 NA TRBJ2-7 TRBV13 TGTGCCAGCAGCCGAGGTTCCAGCGGGAGTTACGAGCAGTACTTC CASSRGSSGSYEQYF
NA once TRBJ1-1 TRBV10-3 TGTGCCATCAGTGAGTTTAGAGAAGGGGACACTGAAGCTTTCTTT CAISEFREGDTEAFF
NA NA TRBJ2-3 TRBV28 TGTGCCAGCAGTTCGACACAAATAAGCACAGATACGCAGTATTTT CASSSTQISTDTQYF
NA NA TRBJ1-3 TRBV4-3 TGCGCCAGCAGCCAAATACAGGGATTATCTGGAAACACCATATATTTT CASSQIQGLSGNTIYF
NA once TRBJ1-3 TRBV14 TGTGCCAGCAGCCAAGTCCCCGCTTCTGGAAACACCATATATTTT CASSQVPASGNTIYF
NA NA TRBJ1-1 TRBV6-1 TGTGCCAGCAGTGATCGCCGTCTGGGGGCGACTGAAGCTTTCTTT CASSDRRLGATEAFF
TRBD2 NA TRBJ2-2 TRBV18 TGTGCCAGCTCACCACCGGGACTAGCGGGGGACACCGGGGAGCTGTTTTTT CASSPPGLAGDTGELFF